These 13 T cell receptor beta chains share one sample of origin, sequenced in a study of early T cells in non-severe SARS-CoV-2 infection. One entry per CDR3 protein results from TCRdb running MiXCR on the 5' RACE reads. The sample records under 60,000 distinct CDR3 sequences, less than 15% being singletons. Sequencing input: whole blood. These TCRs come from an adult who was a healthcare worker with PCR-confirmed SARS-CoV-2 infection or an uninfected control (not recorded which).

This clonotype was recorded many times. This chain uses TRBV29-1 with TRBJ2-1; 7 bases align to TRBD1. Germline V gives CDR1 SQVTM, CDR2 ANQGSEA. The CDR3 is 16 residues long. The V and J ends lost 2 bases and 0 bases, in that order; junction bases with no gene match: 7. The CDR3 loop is CSVEPGQASSYNEQFF. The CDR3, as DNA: TGCAGCGTTGAACCTGGACAGGCGAGCTCCTACAATGAGCAGTTCTTC.

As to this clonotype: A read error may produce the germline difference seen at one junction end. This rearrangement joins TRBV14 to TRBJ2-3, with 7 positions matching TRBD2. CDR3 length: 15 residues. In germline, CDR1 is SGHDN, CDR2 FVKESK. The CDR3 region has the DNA TGTGCCAACAGCCAAGTTACGGGGGGTACAGATACGCAGTATTTT. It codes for CANSQVTGGTDTQYF. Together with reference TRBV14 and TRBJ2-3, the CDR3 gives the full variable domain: EAGVTQFPSHSVIEKGQTVTLRCDPISGHDNLYWYRRVMGKEIKFLLHFVKESKQDESGMPNNRFLAERTGGTYSTLKVQPAELEDSGVYFCANSQVTGGTDTQYFGPGTRLTVL.

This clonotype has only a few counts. The CDR3 protein is CAISEAASTDTQYF. DNA for the CDR3: TGTGCCATCAGTGAGGCGGCTAGCACAGATACGCAGTATTTT. The chain is built from TRBV10-3 and TRBJ2-3; D is unresolved. CDR3 length: 14 residues. Germline V gene data show CDR1 as ENHRY and CDR2 as SYGVKD. V lost 2 bases to trimming and J lost 0 bases, with 6 bases between them.

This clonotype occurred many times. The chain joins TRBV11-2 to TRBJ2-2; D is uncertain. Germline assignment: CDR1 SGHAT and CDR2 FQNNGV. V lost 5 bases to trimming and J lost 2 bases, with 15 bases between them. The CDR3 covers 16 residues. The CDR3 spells CASSPPEGSNTGELFF. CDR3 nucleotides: TGTGCCAGCAGCCCGCCCGAAGGATCCAACACCGGGGAGCTGTTTTTT.

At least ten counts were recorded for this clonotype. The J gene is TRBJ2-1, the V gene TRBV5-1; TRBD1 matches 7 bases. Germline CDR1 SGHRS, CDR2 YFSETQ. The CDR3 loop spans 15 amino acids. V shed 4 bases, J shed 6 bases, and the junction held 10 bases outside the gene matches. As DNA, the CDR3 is TGCGCCAGCAGCCAAAGACAGGGTAGAATCAATGAGCAGTTCTTC. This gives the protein CASSQRQGRINEQFF.

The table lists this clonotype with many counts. The CDR3 loop reads CASSLRTGSYNEQFF. The CDR3 region has the DNA TGTGCCAGCAGCTTGCGGACAGGGTCTTACAATGAGCAGTTCTTC. The chain uses TRBV5-4 and TRBJ2-1, with 8 bases fitting TRBD1. Germline lookup yields CDR1 SGHNT and CDR2 YYREEE (reference sequence). This CDR3 has 15 amino acids. V shed 1 base and J 4 bases; nucleotides not matched to a gene: 4.

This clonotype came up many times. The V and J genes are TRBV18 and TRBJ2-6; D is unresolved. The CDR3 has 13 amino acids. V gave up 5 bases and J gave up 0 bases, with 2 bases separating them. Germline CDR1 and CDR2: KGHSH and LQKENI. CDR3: CASSASGANVLTF. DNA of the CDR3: TGTGCCAGCTCAGCCTCTGGGGCCAACGTCCTGACTTTC.

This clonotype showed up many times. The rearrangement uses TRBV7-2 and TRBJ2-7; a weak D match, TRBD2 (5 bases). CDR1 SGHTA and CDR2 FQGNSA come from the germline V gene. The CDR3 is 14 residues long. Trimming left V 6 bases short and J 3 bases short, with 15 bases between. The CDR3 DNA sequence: TGTGCCAGCAGTAAGGAGTCTAGCAACTACGAGCAGTACTTC. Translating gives CASSKESSNYEQYF.

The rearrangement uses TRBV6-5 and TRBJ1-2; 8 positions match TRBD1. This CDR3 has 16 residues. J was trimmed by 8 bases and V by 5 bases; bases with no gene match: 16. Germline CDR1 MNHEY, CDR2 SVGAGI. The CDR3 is CASSEDSRTGLGGYTF. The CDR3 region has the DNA TGTGCCAGCAGTGAGGACTCTCGGACAGGGCTTGGCGGCTACACCTTC.

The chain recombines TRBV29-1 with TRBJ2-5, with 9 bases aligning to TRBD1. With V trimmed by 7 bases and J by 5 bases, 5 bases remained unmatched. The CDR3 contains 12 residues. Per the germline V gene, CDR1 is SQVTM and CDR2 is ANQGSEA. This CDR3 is CSARTGEETQYF. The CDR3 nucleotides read TGCAGCGCCCGGACAGGGGAGGAGACCCAGTACTTC.

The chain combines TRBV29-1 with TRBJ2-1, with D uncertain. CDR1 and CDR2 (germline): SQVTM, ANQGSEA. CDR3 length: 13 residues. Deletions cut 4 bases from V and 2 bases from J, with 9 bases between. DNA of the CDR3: TGCAGCGTTGTTGGCGGAACCTACAATGAGCAGTTCTTC. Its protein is CSVVGGTYNEQFF.

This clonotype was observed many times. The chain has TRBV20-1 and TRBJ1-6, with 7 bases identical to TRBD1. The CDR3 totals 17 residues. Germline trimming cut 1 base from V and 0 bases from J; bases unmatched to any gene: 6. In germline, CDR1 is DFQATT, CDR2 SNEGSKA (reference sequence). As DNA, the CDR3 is TGCAGTGCTAGAGGGGACAGAATTAGCTCCTATAATTCACCCCTCCACTTT. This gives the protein CSARGDRISSYNSPLHF.

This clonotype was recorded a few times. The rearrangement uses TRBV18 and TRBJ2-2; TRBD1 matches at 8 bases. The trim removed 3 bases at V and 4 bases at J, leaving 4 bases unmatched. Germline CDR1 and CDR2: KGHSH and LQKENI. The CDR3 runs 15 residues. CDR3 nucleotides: TGTGCCAGCTCACCCGGGACAGGCGCCACCGGGGAGCTGTTTTTT. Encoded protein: CASSPGTGATGELFF.